Listed below are T cell receptor beta chains from one sample, sequenced in a study of cytomegalovirus exposure and HLA in healthy donors. Clones were sequenced by immunoSEQ multiplex PCR, and TCRdb holds only the in-frame ones, with some missing. The table shows around 180,000 clones, with around four fifths occurring only once. The source material was PBMCs. The receptors shown here come from a man between 18 and 35 years old in good health and CMV-seropositive. CDR3s include the opening cysteine and the closing phenylalanine or tryptophan. D genes are given only for firm matches. Expanded clones are given a class, and other clones once, few, many or no size at all.

length: 15
J: TRBJ2-4
D: TRBD2
size: NA
V: TRBV30
DNA: TGTGCCTGGAGTGCCGGACTAGCGGGAGGAAACATTCAGTACTTC
CDR3: CAWSAGLAGGNIQYF

length: 15
J: TRBJ1-1
D: NA
size: NA
V: TRBV6-1
DNA: TGTGCCAGCAGTGAAATAGGACTAACATTTCTCGAAGCTTTCTTT
CDR3: CASSEIGLTFLEAFF

length: 15
J: TRBJ2-2
D: NA
size: once
V: TRBV6-6
DNA: TGTGCCAGCACCTACAGGGCCCGAGACACCGGGGAGCTGTTTTTT
CDR3: CASTYRARDTGELFF

length: 14
J: TRBJ2-2
D: NA
size: NA
V: TRBV27
DNA: TGTGCCAGCAGTTTCGGGACTTTGACCGGGGAGCTGTTTTTT
CDR3: CASSFGTLTGELFF

length: 14
J: TRBJ2-2
D: NA
size: NA
V: TRBV6-4
DNA: TGTGCCAGCAGTGATCTGGCGGGGACCGGGGAGCTGTTTTTT
CDR3: CASSDLAGTGELFF

length: 14
J: TRBJ2-1
D: NA
size: NA
V: TRBV9
DNA: TGTGCCAGCAGCCCCCGCGACTCCTACAATGAGCAGTTCTTC
CDR3: CASSPRDSYNEQFF

length: 14
J: TRBJ2-7
D: NA
size: NA
V: TRBV5-1
DNA: TGCGCCAGCAGCTTAGGGGTTGGTGTCTACGAGCAGTACTTC
CDR3: CASSLGVGVYEQYF

length: 15
J: TRBJ1-1
D: NA
size: NA
V: TRBV19
DNA: TGTGCCAGTAAAGGATTAACGGGGGGTACCACTGAAGCTTTCTTT
CDR3: CASKGLTGGTTEAFF

length: 14
J: TRBJ2-1
D: NA
size: NA
V: TRBV6-4
DNA: TGTGCCAGCAAACTCCGGGACTCCTACAATGAGCAGTTCTTC
CDR3: CASKLRDSYNEQFF

length: 14
J: TRBJ2-5
D: TRBD2
size: NA
V: TRBV30
DNA: TGTGCCTGGAGTTCCGGACTAGCATCAGGGACCCAGTACTTC
CDR3: CAWSSGLASGTQYF

length: 17
J: TRBJ2-3
D: NA
size: NA
V: TRBV6-1
DNA: TGTGCCAGCAGTGAAGCTCCCGGGGGTGGGGGCACAGATACGCAGTATTTT
CDR3: CASSEAPGGGGTDTQYF

length: 15
J: TRBJ2-7
D: TRBD2
size: few
V: TRBV27
DNA: TGTGCCAGCAGTTGGGGAGGGGACGGAGCCTACGAGCAGTACTTC
CDR3: CASSWGGDGAYEQYF

length: 14
J: TRBJ2-7
D: TRBD1
size: NA
V: TRBV4-3
DNA: TGCGCCAGCAGCCCTCGACAGGGGCTTTACGAGCAGTACTTC
CDR3: CASSPRQGLYEQYF

length: 17
J: TRBJ1-4
D: TRBD1
size: NA
V: TRBV5-4
DNA: TGTGCCAGCAGCCCCTGGACAGGGGGGGGTTCTAATGAAAAACTGTTTTTT
CDR3: CASSPWTGGGSNEKLFF

length: 16
J: TRBJ1-4
D: NA
size: NA
V: TRBV6-1
DNA: TGTGCCAGCAGTGAAAAGATCGGGGAAGGGAATGAAAAACTGTTTTTT
CDR3: CASSEKIGEGNEKLFF

length: 14
J: TRBJ2-7
D: TRBD2
size: once
V: TRBV2
DNA: TGTGCCAGCAGTAGACTAGCGGGGGCCTACGAGCAGTACTTC
CDR3: CASSRLAGAYEQYF

length: 13
J: TRBJ1-1
D: TRBD1
size: few
V: TRBV7-3
DNA: TGTGCCAGCAGCGCTCGGACAGGGGAAGGAGCTTTCTTT
CDR3: CASSARTGEGAFF

length: 14
J: TRBJ2-7
D: TRBD1
size: NA
V: TRBV5-1
DNA: TGCGCCAGCAGCTTGCCGGGACAGACCTACGAGCAGTACTTC
CDR3: CASSLPGQTYEQYF

length: 17
J: TRBJ2-3
D: TRBD1
size: NA
V: TRBV11-2
DNA: TGTGCCAGCAGCTTCCGGGACAGGGGGCGAGGCACAGATACGCAGTATTTT
CDR3: CASSFRDRGRGTDTQYF

length: 14
J: TRBJ2-7
D: NA
size: NA
V: TRBV6-5
DNA: TGTGCCAGCAGTTACTCCGGCGGGGCGGGCGAGCAGTACTTC
CDR3: CASSYSGGAGEQYF

length: 12
J: TRBJ2-1
D: NA
size: NA
V: TRBV7-2
DNA: TGTGCCATTGGGGCAGCCCACAATGAGCAGTTCTTC
CDR3: CAIGAAHNEQFF

length: 11
J: TRBJ1-2
D: NA
size: once
V: TRBV28
DNA: TGTGCCAGCGGACGGGGGGTTGGCTACACCTTC
CDR3: CASGRGVGYTF

length: 16
J: TRBJ2-7
D: NA
size: NA
V: TRBV6-5
DNA: TGTGCCAGCAGTTACGTCCAGATCAGGAGGGTTTACGAGCAGTACTTC
CDR3: CASSYVQIRRVYEQYF

length: 12
J: TRBJ1-1
D: NA
size: NA
V: TRBV29-1
DNA: TGCAGCAGCGGGGGGGGGTCGACTGAAGCTTTCTTT
CDR3: CSSGGGSTEAFF

length: 14
J: TRBJ1-1
D: NA
size: few
V: TRBV5-4
DNA: TGTGCCAGCAGCTCGCAACAGAAGAACACTGAAGCTTTCTTT
CDR3: CASSSQQKNTEAFF

length: 13
J: TRBJ2-7
D: TRBD1
size: NA
V: TRBV29-1
DNA: TGCAGCGTTTCCCGGGACAGGGCCTACGAGCAGTACTTC
CDR3: CSVSRDRAYEQYF

length: 13
J: TRBJ1-1
D: NA
size: many
V: TRBV9
DNA: TGTGCCAGCAGCTCCGGCGGGGGGGCTGAAGCTTTCTTT
CDR3: CASSSGGGAEAFF

length: 15
J: TRBJ2-1
D: TRBD2
size: NA
V: TRBV7-9
DNA: TGTGCCAGCAGCGCCGGACTAGCGGGCCCCAATGAGCAGTTCTTC
CDR3: CASSAGLAGPNEQFF

length: 14
J: TRBJ2-7
D: TRBD2
size: once
V: TRBV7-2
DNA: TGTGCCAGCAGCCCCTTGGCGGGAGTTGCCGAGCAGTACTTC
CDR3: CASSPLAGVAEQYF

length: 16
J: TRBJ2-1
D: TRBD2
size: NA
V: TRBV7-2
DNA: TGTGCCAGCAGCTTAGGACTAGCGGGAATGGGCTATGAGCAGTTCTTC
CDR3: CASSLGLAGMGYEQFF

length: 15
J: TRBJ2-1
D: TRBD2
size: NA
V: TRBV27
DNA: TGTGCCAGCAGTTCACGGGACTATTACTCCAATGAGCAGTTCTTC
CDR3: CASSSRDYYSNEQFF

length: 17
J: TRBJ2-2
D: NA
size: NA
V: TRBV27
DNA: TGTGCCAGCAGTTTCCAACCCCGCGGCGCGAACACCGGGGAGCTGTTTTTT
CDR3: CASSFQPRGANTGELFF

length: 15
J: TRBJ2-1
D: TRBD1
size: few
V: TRBV30
DNA: TGTGCCTGGAGTCCCGGGACAGGGGGGCGAGATCAGCAGTTCTTC
CDR3: CAWSPGTGGRDQQFF

length: 16
J: TRBJ1-5
D: NA
size: NA
V: TRBV7-8
DNA: TGTGCCAGCAGCCCCTACGAAGACAGTAGCAATCAGCCCCAGCATTTT
CDR3: CASSPYEDSSNQPQHF

length: 16
J: TRBJ2-2
D: TRBD2
size: NA
V: TRBV7-3
DNA: TGTGCCAGCAGCCCCAACGGCGGGAGCTCCACCGGGGAGCTGTTTTTT
CDR3: CASSPNGGSSTGELFF

length: 16
J: TRBJ1-3
D: NA
size: few
V: TRBV9
DNA: TGTGCCAGCAGCGTATTACAGGCCAACTCTGGAAACACCATATATTTT
CDR3: CASSVLQANSGNTIYF